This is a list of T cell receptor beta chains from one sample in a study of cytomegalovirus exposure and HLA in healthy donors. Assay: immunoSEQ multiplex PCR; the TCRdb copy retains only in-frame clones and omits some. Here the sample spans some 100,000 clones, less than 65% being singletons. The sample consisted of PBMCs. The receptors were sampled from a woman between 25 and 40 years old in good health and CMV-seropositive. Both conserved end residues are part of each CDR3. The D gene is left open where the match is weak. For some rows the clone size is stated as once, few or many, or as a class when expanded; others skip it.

CDR3aa: CASRATGLGPYEQYF; abundance: few; v_gene: TRBV6-1; d_gene: TRBD1; j_gene: TRBJ2-7
CDR3aa: CASSFGAGVGTDTQYF; abundance: few; v_gene: TRBV11-2; d_gene: TRBD2; j_gene: TRBJ2-3
CDR3aa: CAWRRGTNTEAFF; abundance: NA; v_gene: TRBV30; d_gene: NA; j_gene: TRBJ1-1
CDR3aa: CAISPRGSDEKLFF; abundance: NA; v_gene: TRBV10-3; d_gene: TRBD1; j_gene: TRBJ1-4
CDR3aa: CASSLGGQGDEKLFF; abundance: NA; v_gene: TRBV5-8; d_gene: TRBD1; j_gene: TRBJ1-4
CDR3aa: CASSYSNQGHFYEQYF; abundance: NA; v_gene: TRBV6-5; d_gene: NA; j_gene: TRBJ2-7
CDR3aa: CASSLGQGYGYTF; abundance: NA; v_gene: TRBV11-2; d_gene: NA; j_gene: TRBJ1-2
CDR3aa: CASRLPGQGEKLFF; abundance: NA; v_gene: TRBV28; d_gene: TRBD1; j_gene: TRBJ1-4
CDR3aa: CASSFGDSSGELFF; abundance: NA; v_gene: TRBV11-1; d_gene: TRBD1; j_gene: TRBJ2-2
CDR3aa: CASSYLSAIYF; abundance: few; v_gene: TRBV6-6; d_gene: NA; j_gene: TRBJ1-3
CDR3aa: CASSESGTGAYEQYF; abundance: NA; v_gene: TRBV6-1; d_gene: TRBD1; j_gene: TRBJ2-7
CDR3aa: CASSSIQGMNTEAFF; abundance: NA; v_gene: TRBV5-1; d_gene: NA; j_gene: TRBJ1-1
CDR3aa: CASSTQGQGALLRNQPQHF; abundance: NA; v_gene: TRBV19; d_gene: TRBD1; j_gene: TRBJ1-5
CDR3aa: CASSPNWGPYGYTF; abundance: few; v_gene: TRBV14; d_gene: NA; j_gene: TRBJ1-2
CDR3aa: CASTLGGTYGYTF; abundance: NA; v_gene: TRBV6-5; d_gene: NA; j_gene: TRBJ1-2
CDR3aa: CASRTGAGGNNEQFF; abundance: few; v_gene: TRBV2; d_gene: TRBD2; j_gene: TRBJ2-1
CDR3aa: CASSRGNIQYF; abundance: NA; v_gene: TRBV2; d_gene: NA; j_gene: TRBJ2-4
CDR3aa: CASSLDDGANYGYPF; abundance: NA; v_gene: TRBV7-9; d_gene: NA; j_gene: TRBJ1-2
CDR3aa: CSVYTGGNQPQHF; abundance: NA; v_gene: TRBV29-1; d_gene: TRBD1; j_gene: TRBJ1-5
CDR3aa: CASSAGVGGGANTGELFF; abundance: NA; v_gene: TRBV9; d_gene: NA; j_gene: TRBJ2-2
CDR3aa: CASSDGQTIYGYTF; abundance: NA; v_gene: TRBV5-1; d_gene: NA; j_gene: TRBJ1-2
CDR3aa: CASRLTGPGGNTIYF; abundance: few; v_gene: TRBV6-1; d_gene: NA; j_gene: TRBJ1-3
CDR3aa: CAWSGQGRGYTF; abundance: NA; v_gene: TRBV30; d_gene: TRBD1; j_gene: TRBJ1-2
CDR3aa: CAPQGSSTVDNSPLHF; abundance: NA; v_gene: TRBV7-9; d_gene: NA; j_gene: TRBJ1-6